These T cell receptor beta chains were read from a single sample in a study of T cell responses to AZD1222 COVID-19 vaccine. Using immunoSEQ multiplex PCR, the repertoire was profiled, and TCRdb retains in-frame clones only, with some absent. The data contain 150,000 to 200,000 clones, more than 70% of them singletons. This specimen was peripheral blood, taken 28 days after the second AZD1222 dose. These receptors were taken from an adult who received the AZD1222 COVID-19 vaccine. CDR3s include the opening cysteine and the closing phenylalanine or tryptophan. D genes are given only for firm matches. A clone size is listed for some rows: how often the clone was seen (once, few, many), or a class if it is expanded.

J gene	V gene	D gene	clone size	CDR3 DNA	CDR3 protein
TRBJ2-1	TRBV28	TRBD2	few	TGTGCCAGCAGTTTCCCCAGACTAGCGCCTTACAATGAGCAGTTCTTC	CASSFPRLAPYNEQFF
TRBJ2-7	TRBV30	TRBD2	NA	TGTGCCTGGAGAGGCGGGAGCCACGAGCAGTACTTC	CAWRGGSHEQYF
TRBJ2-3	TRBV25-1	NA	NA	TGTGCCAGCCTGGGGGGAGATACGCAGTATTTT	CASLGGDTQYF
TRBJ2-7	TRBV28	TRBD2	NA	TGTGCCAGCAGTACCGGGACTAGCGGACACTACGAGCAGTACTTC	CASSTGTSGHYEQYF
TRBJ2-1	TRBV4-1	NA	NA	TGCGCCAGCAGCCAAGCATTGCACAATGAGCAGTTCTTC	CASSQALHNEQFF
TRBJ2-1	TRBV24-1	NA	NA	TGTGCCACCAGTGATTTAGGTCCCACTGGTGAGCAGTTCTTC	CATSDLGPTGEQFF
TRBJ2-6	TRBV24-1	NA	NA	TGTGCCACCAGTGAGGGCGGGGCCAACGTCCTGACTTTC	CATSEGGANVLTF
TRBJ1-5	TRBV24-1	NA	NA	TGTGCCACCTCTTTCGGACAGAGCAATCAGCCCCAGCATTTT	CATSFGQSNQPQHF
TRBJ1-5	TRBV28	NA	NA	TGTGCCAGCAGTTCCTATACCGGGAGTGGGTATAGCAATCAGCCCCAGCATTTT	CASSSYTGSGYSNQPQHF
TRBJ1-6	TRBV5-1	NA	NA	TGCGCCAGCAGCCCCCGGGTCGACCGGACAAATTCACCCCTCCACTTT	CASSPRVDRTNSPLHF
TRBJ2-7	TRBV28	TRBD1	NA	TGTGCCAGCGGGACAGAAAGTATCGAGCAGTACTTC	CASGTESIEQYF
TRBJ1-6	TRBV25-1	TRBD1	NA	TGTGCCAGCAGTCAACAAACAGGGGCGGGCTCCTATAATTCACCCCTCCACTTT	CASSQQTGAGSYNSPLHF
TRBJ2-7	TRBV11-1	NA	NA	TGTGCCAGCAGATCGTCCCAAGCCTACGAGCAGTACTTC	CASRSSQAYEQYF
TRBJ2-7	TRBV4-1	NA	NA	TGCGCCAGCAGCCTAACCTTAGCGGCCCTTTCCTACGAGCAGTACTTC	CASSLTLAALSYEQYF
TRBJ2-3	TRBV20-1	NA	NA	TGCAGTGCTAGTTTCGGGAGAGGGGCAGATACGCAGTATTTT	CSASFGRGADTQYF
TRBJ2-2	TRBV28	TRBD1	few	TGTGCCAGCAGTAGACAGGGTTTCACCGGGGAGCTGTTTTTT	CASSRQGFTGELFF
TRBJ1-4	TRBV28	TRBD1	NA	TGTGCCAGCAGTTTAGGGACAGGGACCACTAATGAAAAACTGTTTTTT	CASSLGTGTTNEKLFF
TRBJ1-6	TRBV7-2	NA	NA	TGTGCCAGCAGCTTGGCCGGACCACCCCACTCCTATAATTCACCCCTCCACTTT	CASSLAGPPHSYNSPLHF
TRBJ1-2	TRBV7-3	TRBD1	NA	TGTGCCAGCAGTTCGGGACAGTCAAATTCTGGCTACACCTTC	CASSSGQSNSGYTF
TRBJ2-1	TRBV19	TRBD2	NA	TGTGCCAGTAGTATAGGGGGGGGGTCCCACGATGAGCAGTTCTTC	CASSIGGGSHDEQFF
TRBJ2-2	TRBV4-2	NA	NA	TGTGCCAGCAGCCAAGACGGGATAACCACCGGGGAGCTGTTTTTT	CASSQDGITTGELFF
TRBJ2-7	TRBV11-3	NA	few	TGTGCCAGCAGCTACCAAAACGCCTACGAGCAGTACTTC	CASSYQNAYEQYF
TRBJ1-6	TRBV5-5	NA	NA	TGTGCCAGCAGCTTGGTTATAGGAGATTATAATTCACCCCTCCACTTT	CASSLVIGDYNSPLHF
TRBJ1-1	TRBV28	NA	NA	TGTGCCAGCAGTTTGCAGGGAAGGGCTGAAGCTTTCTTT	CASSLQGRAEAFF
TRBJ2-7	TRBV14	TRBD1	NA	TGTGCCAGCAGCCTTGGGACAGGCACCTACGAGCAGTACTTC	CASSLGTGTYEQYF
TRBJ2-3	TRBV19	NA	NA	TGTGCCAGTAGTATTTCACAGGGAGCAGATACGCAGTATTTT	CASSISQGADTQYF
TRBJ2-1	TRBV7-3	NA	NA	TGTGCCAGCAGCTTTGACAGGTCCTACAATGAGCAGTTCTTC	CASSFDRSYNEQFF
TRBJ2-3	TRBV7-3	NA	NA	TGTGCCAGCAGCCCTGGACTTAGGAGCACAGATACGCAGTATTTT	CASSPGLRSTDTQYF
TRBJ2-3	TRBV2	TRBD2	NA	TGTGCCAGCAGGCCTCCTAGCGGAGATACGCAGTATTTT	CASRPPSGDTQYF
TRBJ2-5	TRBV7-6	NA	NA	TGTGCCAGCAGCTTAAAAGGAGAGACCCAGTACTTC	CASSLKGETQYF
TRBJ1-5	TRBV28	NA	NA	TGTGCCAGCAGTACCCCCGTAGCCCAGCATTTT	CASSTPVAQHF
TRBJ1-1	TRBV6-6	TRBD1	NA	TGTGCCAGCAGTTGGAACAGGGGGTCACTGAACACTGAAGCTTTCTTT	CASSWNRGSLNTEAFF
TRBJ2-7	TRBV14	TRBD2	NA	TGTGCCAGCAGCCAAGATTGGGGGACTAGCGGGAGGCTTTCCTACGAGCAGTACTTC	CASSQDWGTSGRLSYEQYF
TRBJ2-7	TRBV29-1	TRBD2	NA	TGCAGCGTTGACGGGGAGGGGGAGCAGTACTTC	CSVDGEGEQYF
TRBJ1-1	TRBV3-1/TRBV3-2	NA	NA	TGTGCCAGCAGCCAAGGCGGGGATACTGAAGCTTTCTTT	CASSQGGDTEAFF
TRBJ1-3	TRBV24-1	NA	NA	TGTGCCACCAGTGAGAACTCTGGAAACACCATATATTTT	CATSENSGNTIYF
TRBJ2-7	TRBV28	NA	NA	TGTGCCAGCAGTACCCCCCGCAGTATTACCTACGAGCAGTACTTC	CASSTPRSITYEQYF
TRBJ2-5	TRBV9	TRBD2	NA	TGTGCCAGCAGCGTAGGATGGTCTAGCGGGAGGGAGACCCAGTACTTC	CASSVGWSSGRETQYF
TRBJ2-7	TRBV7-8	TRBD2	NA	TGTGCCAGCAGCTTAAGGACAGATCCGGGACTAGCTCTCTACGAGCAGTACTTC	CASSLRTDPGLALYEQYF
TRBJ1-5	TRBV28	TRBD1	NA	TGTGCCAGCAGTTTAGCGGGACAGGGTGGCAATCAGCCCCAGCATTTT	CASSLAGQGGNQPQHF